The source of this TCR beta chain is a study of T cell repertoires in cytomegalovirus infection. At the level of the study: Both CMV infection and a matching HLA type were indicated by public TCR beta signatures.

J lost 0 bases, V lost 3 bases, and 9 bases had no gene match. The CDR3 length is 18 residues. MiXCR was run by TCRdb on the reads, yielding one entry per CDR3 protein. This sample carries about 260,000 distinct CDR3 sequences, approximately 14% of them seen once, and the ten largest clones take around 8.7%. On this clonotype: Antigen: not known. With a much larger clone just one base away, this may be a read error.

Study-wide results and caveats: Carriers of CMV and the relevant HLA type were discriminated by public TCR beta frequency. Predominance within the ex vivo response was attributable to HLA-C-restricted CMV-specific TCR beta clonotypes.

This sequence joins TRBV12-3 or TRBV12-4 and TRBJ1-5; the match to TRBD1 covers 9 bases. This clonotype originated in a human donor in good health (CMV status not recorded). Some clones in this sample may be carry-over from other donors' samples. The sample consisted of PBMCs. The CDR3 loop is CASSFGTGNAFSNQPQHF. CDR3 nucleotides: TGTGCCAGCAGTTTTGGGACAGGGAATGCCTTTAGCAATCAGCCCCAGCATTTT.